This T cell receptor beta chain was identified during a study of cytomegalovirus exposure and HLA in healthy donors. Study details: Unique TCR beta sequences numbering about 100 million came from approximately 180 million T cells in an earlier analysis. General observations from the study: Likely technical artifact: a cluster of highly shared sequence variants. Serostatus for CMV was the only available immune exposure information.

As regards this clone: Its antigen remains unidentified.

Use of 60 Vbeta and 13 Jbeta primers characterized the PCR. Authors' processing steps: Later work found about 80 million unique TCR beta chains, with 10 million to 14 million shared. The protocol was immunoSEQ multiplex PCR, while the TCRdb copy is restricted to in-frame clones and leaves out a portion. That table supplies the V and J calls and clone size; D and trimming were determined from the DNA. This sample has around 120,000 clones, with about 80% found just once. The germline CDR1 and CDR2 sequences are MNHNY and SVGAGI (reference sequence). CDR3 length equals 13 residues. V lost 6 bases, J lost 6 bases, and 12 bases lay in between.

The clonotype originates from a girl aged 2-10 years in good health and CMV-seronegative. The chain carries TRBV6-6 and TRBJ2-4, with unresolved D. Sequencing used PBMCs. The CDR3 DNA follows: TGTGCCAGCAGGTCTTTAAGAGCAAACATTCAGTACTTC. It encodes CASRSLRANIQYF.